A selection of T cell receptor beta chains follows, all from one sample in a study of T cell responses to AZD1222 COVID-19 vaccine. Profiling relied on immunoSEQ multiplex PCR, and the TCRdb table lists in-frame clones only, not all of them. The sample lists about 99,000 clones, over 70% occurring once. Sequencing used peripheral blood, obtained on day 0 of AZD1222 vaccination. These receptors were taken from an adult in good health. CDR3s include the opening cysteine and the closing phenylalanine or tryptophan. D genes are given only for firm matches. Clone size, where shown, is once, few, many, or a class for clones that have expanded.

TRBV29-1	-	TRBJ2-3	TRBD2	TGCAGCGTTGGTGGGGAGCGGGAGTGGTATACGCAGTATTTT	CSVGGEREWYTQYF
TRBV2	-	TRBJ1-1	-	TGTGCCAGCAGGCTTATAGTGATACTAGCCATGAACACTGAAGCTTTCTTT	CASRLIVILAMNTEAFF
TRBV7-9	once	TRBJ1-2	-	TGTGCCAGCAGCCCACAGGGAAACTATGGCTACACCTTC	CASSPQGNYGYTF
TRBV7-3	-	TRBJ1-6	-	TGTGCCAGCAGCTTACAGGGTGGTAATTCACCCCTCCACTTT	CASSLQGGNSPLHF
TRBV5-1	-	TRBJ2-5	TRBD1	TGCGCCAGCAGTCAAGGGACAGGTGTTACTGGGACCCAGTACTTC	CASSQGTGVTGTQYF
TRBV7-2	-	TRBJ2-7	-	TGTGCCAGCAGCGAGGCCTACGAGCAGTACTTC	CASSEAYEQYF
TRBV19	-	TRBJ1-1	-	TGTGCCAGTAGTTCACCTCCAAGGGGCACTGAAGCTTTCTTT	CASSSPPRGTEAFF
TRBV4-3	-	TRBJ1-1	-	TGCGCCAGCAGCCGGCTGAGGGAGACTGAAGCTTTCTTT	CASSRLRETEAFF
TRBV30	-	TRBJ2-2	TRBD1	TGTGCCTGGAGATCGCGACAGGGCAGGACCGGGGAGCTGTTTTTT	CAWRSRQGRTGELFF
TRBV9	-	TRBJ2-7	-	TGTGCCAGCAGCGTAGCCATGGGGATAAACGAGCAGTACTTC	CASSVAMGINEQYF
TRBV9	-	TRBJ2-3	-	TGTGCCAGCAGCGAAAGGGTTGTGGATACGCAGTATTTT	CASSERVVDTQYF
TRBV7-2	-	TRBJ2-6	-	TGTGCCAGCAGCTGCGGGGGCCCCTCGGGGGCCAACGTCCTGACTTTC	CASSCGGPSGANVLTF
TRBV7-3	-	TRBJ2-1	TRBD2	TGTGCCAGCAGCTCCAGGGGACTAGCGGGGGGCAGTGAGTCCTACAATGAGCAGTTCTTC	CASSSRGLAGGSESYNEQFF
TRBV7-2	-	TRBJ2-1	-	TGTGCCGCCGGAGGGGGCTTGGCTTTCTACAATGAGCAGTTCTTC	CAAGGGLAFYNEQFF
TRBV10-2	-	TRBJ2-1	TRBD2	TGCGCCAGCAGTGGGGGGGGACTAGCGGTCTCTTCCTACAATGAGCAGTTCTTC	CASSGGGLAVSSYNEQFF
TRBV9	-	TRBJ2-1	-	TGTGCCAGCAGCGTAGCTACTCGGGGTGGCGCCTACAATGAGCAGTTCTTC	CASSVATRGGAYNEQFF